A single sample gave rise to the 31 T cell receptor beta chains below, sequenced in a study of cytomegalovirus exposure and HLA in healthy donors. PCR primers comprised 60 Vbeta and 13 Jbeta primers. TCRdb keeps only in-frame clones here, not all; method: immunoSEQ multiplex PCR. The sample carries hundreds of thousands of clones, 70% to 90% recorded once. Specimen: PBMCs. The receptor source for this set is a woman under 30 in good health and CMV-seronegative.

A word on this clone: A read error may produce the germline difference seen at one junction end. The chain is built from TRBV4-1 and TRBJ2-7, with 10 positions matching TRBD1. Germline values: CDR1 MGHRA, CDR2 YSYEKL. This CDR3 has 15 amino acids. The CDR3 spells CASSPRDRGSYGQYF. CDR3 DNA: TGCGCCAGCAGCCCACGGGACAGGGGTTCCTACGGGCAGTACTTC.

This chain joins TRBV28 and TRBJ2-7, with TRBD1 identical over 9 bases. This CDR3 contains 14 residues. V lost 11 bases, J lost 0 bases, and 8 bases stayed unmatched. The germline gives CDR1 MDHEN, CDR2 SYDVKM. The chain's CDR3 is CAGSTGGSSYEQYF. The CDR3 DNA sequence: TGTGCCGGATCGACAGGGGGAAGCTCCTACGAGCAGTACTTC.

The V and J genes are TRBV5-6 and TRBJ2-7; tentatively, D is TRBD2 (6 bases). Germline-derived CDR1 and CDR2 are SGHDT and YYEEEE. The CDR3 has 14 residues. Trimming removed 3 bases at V and 3 bases at J, with 13 bases between. CDR3 region: CASSWGLGGYEQYF. The CDR3 DNA reads as TGTGCCAGCAGCTGGGGGTTGGGAGGCTACGAGCAGTACTTC.

The chain combines TRBV6-5 with TRBJ1-2; 8 nucleotides line up with TRBD1. The CDR3 is 14 residues long. V lost 6 bases, J lost 4 bases, and 7 bases stayed unmatched. Per germline, CDR1 MNHEY and CDR2 SVGAGI. The CDR3 region has the DNA TGTGCCAGCAGACTCACAGGGGGGGCCTATGGCTACACCTTC. It is translated as CASRLTGGAYGYTF.

The CDR3, as DNA: TGTGCCAGCCCCCCCCAGGACAGGGAGAAGAAGGGCTACACCTTC. It yields the protein CASPPQDREKKGYTF. This chain joins TRBV27 and TRBJ1-2, with 8 bases matching TRBD1. This CDR3 is built from 15 residues. The trim removed 8 bases at V and 8 bases at J, leaving 16 bases unmatched. Germline CDR1 and CDR2: MNHEY and SMNVEV (reference sequence).

V is TRBV19 and J is TRBJ1-4, with D possibly TRBD1 on 5 matching bases. Trimming shortened V by 2 bases and J by 7 bases, and 11 bases separated the two germline ends. Germline CDR1 LNHDA, CDR2 SQIVND (reference sequence). There are 14 residues in the CDR3. The CDR3 sequence: CASSIKPRAEKLFF. CDR3 nucleotides: TGTGCCAGTAGTATAAAGCCCAGGGCTGAAAAACTGTTTTTT.

The chain links TRBV14 to TRBJ2-5, with D tentatively TRBD2 (6 bases). CDR1 and CDR2 (germline): SGHDN, FVKESK. The CDR3 sequence is 14 residues long. V lost 4 bases and J 2 bases, leaving 11 bases between the germline ends. CDR3 nucleotides: TGTGCCAGCAGCCTTGGGGGGATGCAAGAGACCCAGTACTTC. Protein: CASSLGGMQETQYF.

The chain joins TRBV19 to TRBJ1-1, with D perhaps TRBD1 (6 bases). CDR3 length equals 16 residues. Germline CDR1 LNHDA, CDR2 SQIVND (reference sequence). The V gene lost 3 bases and the J gene lost 1 base, with 15 bases spanning the gap. The CDR3 coding sequence is TGTGCCAGTAGTATTCTCGGGGGGCTCTCGAACACTGAAGCTTTCTTT. It encodes CASSILGGLSNTEAFF.

The rearrangement joins TRBV5-6 to TRBJ1-3, with D possibly TRBD1 on 6 matching bases. Germline assignment: CDR1 SGHDT and CDR2 YYEEEE. The V and J ends lost 4 bases and 1 base respectively, with 9 bases between them. The length of the CDR3 is 14 residues. In DNA, the CDR3 is TGTGCCAGCAGCCTCGGACAGTCTGGAAACACCATATATTTT. Translating gives CASSLGQSGNTIYF.

The chain combines TRBV12-5 with TRBJ1-1; D is unresolved. Germline values: CDR1 LGHNT, CDR2 FRNRAP. CDR3 size: 13 residues. Trimming stripped 3 bases from V and 1 base from J, with 6 bases between. DNA of the CDR3: TGTGCTAGTGGTTTCGGTGGGAACACTGAAGCTTTCTTT. Translation gives CASGFGGNTEAFF.

The chain carries TRBV6-1 and TRBJ1-2; 9 bases map to TRBD1. The trim removed 8 bases at V and 0 bases at J, leaving 4 bases unmatched. The CDR3 sequence is 14 residues long. The germline V gene has CDR1 MNHNS and CDR2 SASEGT. CDR3: CASDRGSANYGYTF. For the CDR3, the DNA is TGTGCCAGCGACAGGGGGTCCGCTAACTATGGCTACACCTTC.

The V call is TRBV2, the J call TRBJ2-6, with 7 bases that match TRBD2. Trimming cost V 1 base and J 0 bases; bases outside gene matches: 0. The CDR3 is 16 amino acids. Germline-derived CDR1 and CDR2 are SNHLY and FYNNEI. The CDR3 loop is CASSEERDSGANVLTF. In DNA, the CDR3 is TGTGCCAGCAGTGAAGAGCGGGACTCTGGGGCCAACGTCCTGACTTTC.

This chain links TRBV18 with TRBJ2-3; 15 bases line up with TRBD2. The CDR3 consists of 15 residues. Per germline, CDR1 KGHSH and CDR2 LQKENI. Trimming took 3 bases from V and 7 from J; bases not matched to a gene: 2. The CDR3 loop is CASSPGTSGGHTQYF. The CDR3 DNA reads as TGTGCCAGCTCACCCGGGACTAGCGGGGGGCATACGCAGTATTTT.

The chain recombines TRBV7-3 with TRBJ1-3; D might be TRBD1 (5 bases). V lost 5 bases and J 3 bases, leaving 20 bases between the germline ends. Germline CDR1 is SGHTA and CDR2 is FQGTGA. The CDR3 runs 17 residues. DNA for the CDR3: TGTGCCAGCAGCCTAGGCCCTGGATGGGGCGATGGAAACACCATATATTTT. It codes for CASSLGPGWGDGNTIYF.

The rearrangement joins TRBV6-1 to TRBJ1-2, with 8 bases matching TRBD1. This CDR3 has 17 residues. The V segment lost 3 bases and the J segment 8 bases; nucleotides outside the gene matches: 17. CDR1 MNHNS and CDR2 SASEGT come from the germline V gene. CDR3 sequence: CASSDYLRQGLVEGYTF. CDR3 sequence (DNA): TGTGCCAGCAGTGACTACTTAAGACAGGGGTTGGTCGAAGGCTACACCTTC.

This chain's CDR3 is CASSVGDRGLVELYEQYF. Here the CDR3 DNA reads TGTGCCAGCAGCGTAGGGGACAGGGGGCTAGTGGAGCTCTACGAGCAGTACTTC. V usage is TRBV9 and J usage is TRBJ2-7; 12 nucleotides match TRBD1. Germline lookup yields CDR1 SGDLS and CDR2 YYNGEE. The trim removed 0 bases at V and 3 bases at J, leaving 10 bases unmatched. This CDR3 is built from 18 residues.

This chain joins TRBV28 and TRBJ2-7; the match to TRBD1 covers 9 bases. This CDR3 has 13 amino acids. Germline V lookup: CDR1 MDHEN, CDR2 SYDVKM. The V segment lost 5 bases and the J segment 5 bases; nucleotides outside the gene matches: 4. The CDR3 region has the DNA TGTGCCAGCAGTGGGACAGGGACCCACGAGCAGTACTTC. Translated, it gives CASSGTGTHEQYF.

J is TRBJ1-1 and V is TRBV5-4, with D possibly TRBD1 on 5 matching bases. CDR3 length: 15 residues. V lost 0 bases to trimming and J lost 1 base, with 10 bases between them. Germline CDR1 SGHNT, CDR2 YYREEE (reference sequence). CDR3 in amino acids: CASSLVQGSNTEAFF. CDR3 DNA: TGTGCCAGCAGCTTGGTGCAGGGATCGAACACTGAAGCTTTCTTT.

This chain joins TRBV6-5 and TRBJ1-5; possibly TRBD1 for D (6 bases). V shed 5 bases and J shed 7 bases, with 15 bases lying between them. CDR1 and CDR2 (germline): MNHEY, SVGAGI. The CDR3 loop spans 14 amino acids. The CDR3 sequence is CASSRGGGGQPQHF. CDR3 bases: TGTGCCAGCAGTAGGGGAGGGGGAGGACAGCCCCAGCATTTT.

There are a few counts of this clone. The rearrangement joins TRBV7-8 to TRBJ1-6, with D possibly TRBD1 on 6 matching bases. V lost 1 base and J lost 8, with 9 bases in between. Germline V CDR1 and CDR2: SGHVS, FQNEAQ. This CDR3 is 14 amino acids long. The CDR3 spells CASSLEGGYSPLHF. CDR3 bases: TGTGCCAGCAGCTTAGAGGGGGGGTATTCACCCCTCCACTTT.

This rearrangement joins TRBV5-1 to TRBJ1-1; weak D call: TRBD1 (6 bases). The germline V gene has CDR1 SGHRS and CDR2 YFSETQ. V dropped 1 base and J dropped 1 base, with 11 bases sitting between them. CDR3 length: 15 amino acids. The CDR3 DNA is TGCGCCAGCAGCTTGCAGGGGACGGAGAACACTGAAGCTTTCTTT. Protein product: CASSLQGTENTEAFF.

The chain couples TRBV7-9 to TRBJ1-5; D gene uncertain. This CDR3 comprises 16 residues. Trimming left V 1 base short and J 5 bases short, with 15 bases between. Per the germline V gene, CDR1 is SEHNR and CDR2 is FQNEAQ (reference sequence). This chain's CDR3 is CASSLGAGNLDQPQHF. Here the CDR3 DNA reads TGTGCCAGCAGCTTAGGGGCGGGGAATTTAGATCAGCCCCAGCATTTT.

This chain connects TRBV7-8 to TRBJ2-7; 8 bases are shared with TRBD2. The CDR3 totals 16 residues. Germline lookup yields CDR1 SGHVS and CDR2 FQNEAQ. J gave up 0 bases and V 5 bases, and 9 bases lay outside the gene matches. CDR3 DNA: TGTGCCAGCAGCCCCGTCGGCGGGGGGTACTCCTACGAGCAGTACTTC. Translating gives CASSPVGGGYSYEQYF.

The chain joins TRBV12-5 to TRBJ1-4; 8 nucleotides match TRBD1. V was pared by 10 bases and J by 5 bases, with 9 bases of the junction left unmatched. The CDR3 extends over 14 amino acids. CDR1 is LGHNT, CDR2 FRNRAP, per germline. CDR3 nucleotide sequence: TGTGCTACCACCTTTGACAGGGGAAATGAAAAACTGTTTTTT. It is translated as CATTFDRGNEKLFF.

This clone was observed a single time. The chain has TRBV5-1 and TRBJ1-2; 7 nucleotides align to TRBD1. The ends lost 2 bases at V and 6 bases at J; junction bases unmatched: 4. Germline V gene lookup returns CDR1 SGHRS and CDR2 YFSETQ. CDR3 length: 13 residues. CDR3 DNA sequence: TGCGCCAGCAGCTTCCGACAGGGTGATGGCTACACCTTC. It yields the protein CASSFRQGDGYTF. Supplemented by reference TRBV5-1 and TRBJ1-2, the full variable domain reads KAGVTQTPRYLIKTRGQQVTLSCSPISGHRSVSWYQQTPGQGLQFLFEYFSETQRNKGNFPGRFSGRQFSNSRSEMNVSTLELGDSALYLCASSFRQGDGYTFGSGTRLTVV.

The V gene is TRBV2, the J gene TRBJ1-4, with D maybe TRBD1 (5 bases). This CDR3 comprises 16 residues. From germline, CDR1 is SNHLY and CDR2 FYNNEI. Trimming removed 3 bases at V and 7 bases at J, with 18 bases between. Here the CDR3 reads CASSDPQGFNPEKLFF. The CDR3 DNA follows: TGTGCCAGCAGTGATCCCCAGGGCTTTAATCCTGAAAAACTGTTTTTT.

The chain uses TRBV19 and TRBJ1-1, with D possibly being TRBD1 (5 bases). The germline gives CDR1 LNHDA, CDR2 SQIVND (reference sequence). The V end was cut by 3 bases, the J end by 4 bases, with 12 bases between. This CDR3 comprises 14 residues. In DNA, the CDR3 is TGTGCCAGTAGTATTCAGGGAAGAGGCACTGAAGCTTTCTTT. This translates into CASSIQGRGTEAFF.

The chain joins TRBV15 to TRBJ2-7, with D perhaps TRBD1 (6 bases). CDR3 length: 15 residues. V dropped 0 bases and J dropped 5 bases, with 14 bases sitting between them. Germline lookup yields CDR1 LNHNV and CDR2 YYDKDF (reference sequence). CDR3: CATSRDSQGRHEQYF. CDR3 DNA sequence: TGTGCCACCAGCAGAGATTCACAGGGCAGACACGAGCAGTACTTC.

The chain recombines TRBV12-5 with TRBJ1-1; maybe TRBD1 (6 bases). The germline V and J ends were trimmed by 5 bases and 1 base, with 14 bases remaining between them. Looked up from germline, CDR1 is LGHNT and CDR2 is FRNRAP. The CDR3 is 15 amino acids. The CDR3 sequence is CASGTSGHSNTEAFF. The CDR3, as DNA: TGTGCTAGTGGTACATCGGGACATTCGAACACTGAAGCTTTCTTT.

This sequence joins TRBV14 and TRBJ2-5; a weak D match, TRBD1 (5 bases). Germline V CDR1 and CDR2: SGHDN, FVKESK. V lost 4 bases and J 1 base, leaving 7 bases between the germline ends. This CDR3 comprises 13 residues. The CDR3 here is CASSRGPQETQYF. CDR3 sequence (DNA): TGTGCCAGCAGCCGGGGCCCCCAAGAGACCCAGTACTTC.

This chain links TRBV28 with TRBJ2-7; 8 bases align to TRBD2. Germline loops: CDR1 MDHEN, CDR2 SYDVKM. Unmatched junction bases numbered 17, after V lost 10 bases and J lost 0 bases. CDR3 length: 17 amino acids. In DNA form, the CDR3 reads TGTGCCACCTACCTAAGGGGGGCGGGGGGCGGCTCCTACGAGCAGTACTTC. Translating it yields CATYLRGAGGGSYEQYF.